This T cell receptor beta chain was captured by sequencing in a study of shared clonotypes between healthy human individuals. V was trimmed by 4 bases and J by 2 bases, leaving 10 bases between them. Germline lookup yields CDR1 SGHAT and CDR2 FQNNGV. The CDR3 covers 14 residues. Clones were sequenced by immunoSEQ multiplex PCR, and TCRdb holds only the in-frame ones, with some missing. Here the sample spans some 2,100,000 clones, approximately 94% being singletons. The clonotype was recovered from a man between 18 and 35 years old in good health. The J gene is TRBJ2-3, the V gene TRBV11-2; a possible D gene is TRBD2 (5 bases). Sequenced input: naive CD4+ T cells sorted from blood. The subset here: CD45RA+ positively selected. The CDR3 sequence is CASSSFGVTDTQYF. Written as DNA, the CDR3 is TGTGCCAGCAGCTCATTCGGGGTCACAGATACGCAGTATTTT.